Each of the 23 T cell receptor beta chains below was sequenced from the same sample in a study of preoperative IRX-2 immunotherapy in early breast cancer. The sample's treatment: preoperative locoregional IRX-2 cytokine immunotherapy. Clones were read by immunoSEQ multiplex PCR, and TCRdb kept only the in-frame ones, dropping some. This sample has roughly 35,000 clones, with 90% to 95% found just once. Collection of the sample occurred from a patient treated with IRX-2 immunotherapy. The receptors stem from a human donor with breast cancer.

V gene TRBV28 combines with J gene TRBJ2-5; D is undetermined. This CDR3 has 15 amino acids. Per the germline V gene, CDR1 is MDHEN and CDR2 is SYDVKM. The ends were cut back, 7 bases at V and 6 bases at J, with 21 bases in the middle. The CDR3 nucleotides are TGTGCCAGCAACCCTCCCCCCGGCAGGCAAAAGACCCAGTACTTC. This encodes CASNPPPGRQKTQYF.

This rearrangement joins TRBV15 to TRBJ2-5, with D perhaps TRBD1 (5 bases). The CDR3 runs to 17 residues. Trimming cost V 5 bases and J 0 bases, with 19 bases left between them. Germline assignment: CDR1 LNHNV and CDR2 YYDKDF (reference sequence). CDR3 bases: TGTGCCACCAGCGGACAACCCAAAACAGCCAACCAAGAGACCCAGTACTTC. This gives the protein CATSGQPKTANQETQYF.

This chain links TRBV7-3 with TRBJ2-5; TRBD2 matches 8 bases. The CDR3 consists of 15 residues. Germline V gives CDR1 SGHTA, CDR2 FQGTGA. V dropped 2 bases and J dropped 7; count of bases not matched to a gene: 9. CDR3 region: CASSLQAGEFGTQYF. In DNA, the CDR3 is TGTGCCAGCAGCTTACAAGCGGGAGAGTTTGGGACCCAGTACTTC. The variable domain in full, with the rest retrieved from reference TRBV7-3 and TRBJ2-5, is GAGVSQTPSNKVTEKGKYVELRCDPISGHTALYWYRQSLGQGPEFLIYFQGTGAADDSGLPNDRFFAVRPEGSVSTLKIQRTERGDSAVYLCASSLQAGEFGTQYFGPGTRLLVL.

V is TRBV9 and J is TRBJ2-5, with 7 bases lining up with TRBD2. CDR1 SGDLS and CDR2 YYNGEE come from the germline V gene. The CDR3 totals 14 residues. Unmatched junction bases numbered 1, after V lost 0 bases and J lost 2 bases. The CDR3 bases are TGTGCCAGCAGCGTAGAACTAGCGCAAGAGACCCAGTACTTC. Translation: CASSVELAQETQYF.

This chain connects TRBV6-6 to TRBJ1-5; TRBD1 is a possible D gene (5 bases). V lost 7 bases to trimming and J lost 0 bases, with 10 bases between them. Looked up from germline, CDR1 is MNHNY and CDR2 is SVGAGI (reference sequence). This CDR3 is built from 14 residues. The CDR3 DNA sequence: TGTGCCAGCATTTTCGACAGTAGCAATCAGCCCCAGCATTTT. Its translation: CASIFDSSNQPQHF.

The V and J genes are TRBV18 and TRBJ2-1; D not resolved. The CDR3 totals 12 residues. V lost 1 base and J 8 bases, leaving 6 bases between the germline ends. Germline V gene lookup returns CDR1 KGHSH and CDR2 LQKENI. The CDR3 DNA follows: TGTGCCAGCTCACCACGGATGGATGAGCAGTTCTTC. Translation gives CASSPRMDEQFF. The whole variable domain, filled in from reference TRBV18 and TRBJ2-1, reads NAGVMQNPRHLVRRRGQEARLRCSPMKGHSHVYWYRQLPEEGLKFMVYLQKENIIDESGMPKERFSAEFPKEGPSILRIQQVVRGDSAAYFCASSPRMDEQFFGPGTRLTVL.

Regarding this clone: The junction shows a germline mismatch at one end, possibly a read error. The chain has TRBV7-7 and TRBJ2-1; 8 positions match TRBD2. The CDR3 is 12 residues long. Per the germline V gene, CDR1 is SSHAT and CDR2 is FNYEAQ (reference sequence). The CDR3 nucleotides read TGTGCTAGCAGCCCTAGCGGGCATGAGCAGTTCTTC. Protein product: CASSPSGHEQFF.

The chain recombines TRBV4-2 with TRBJ1-5, with TRBD1 identical over 10 bases. Losses at the gene ends were 4 bases for V and 4 bases for J; bases not matched to a gene: 1. This CDR3 spans 14 amino acids. Germline V gene data show CDR1 as LGHNA and CDR2 as YNFKEQ. The CDR3 sequence is CASSLDRGNQPQHF. The CDR3 DNA reads as TGTGCCAGCAGCCTGGACAGGGGGAATCAGCCCCAGCATTTT.

The CDR3 DNA follows: TGTGCCAGTAGTATCCCGGGACAGGGCGGCAATCAGCCCCAGCATTTT. Its translation: CASSIPGQGGNQPQHF. This rearrangement joins TRBV19 to TRBJ1-5; 9 bases match TRBD1. The V segment lost 3 bases and the J segment 2 bases; nucleotides outside the gene matches: 5. The CDR3 has 16 amino acids. Germline lookup yields CDR1 LNHDA and CDR2 SQIVND (reference sequence).

The J gene is TRBJ1-3, the V gene TRBV18; D gene uncertain. Germline V gives CDR1 KGHSH, CDR2 LQKENI. This CDR3 spans 14 amino acids. V was shortened by 3 bases and J by 0 bases, with 6 bases between the two germline ends. CDR3: CASSPQASGNTIYF. DNA for the CDR3: TGTGCCAGCTCACCGCAGGCCTCTGGAAACACCATATATTTT. Full variable domain (rest looked up from reference TRBV18 and TRBJ1-3): NAGVMQNPRHLVRRRGQEARLRCSPMKGHSHVYWYRQLPEEGLKFMVYLQKENIIDESGMPKERFSAEFPKEGPSILRIQQVVRGDSAAYFCASSPQASGNTIYFGEGSWLTVV.

This clone appeared a single time. The J gene is TRBJ1-2, the V gene TRBV5-8; tentative D call: TRBD1 (6 bases). The CDR3 spans 17 residues. In germline, CDR1 is SGHTS, CDR2 YDEGEE. Trimming removed 2 bases from V and 4 bases from J, with 21 bases in between. CDR3 loop: CASSLPEARGPLYGYTF. CDR3 coding DNA: TGTGCCAGCAGCTTACCAGAGGCCAGGGGCCCTCTCTATGGCTACACCTTC.

Remarks on this clone: An end of the junction differs from the germline gene, which may be a read error. V is TRBV11-2 and J is TRBJ2-7, with TRBD2 matching 11 bases. The germline V gene encodes CDR1 SGHAT and CDR2 FQNNGV. The CDR3 runs to 15 residues. The CDR3 spells CASSLARVSGRDIDF. The CDR3 region has the DNA TGTGCCAGCAGCTTAGCCCGGGTTAGCGGGAGGGACATTGACTTC.

This clone showed up just once. The rearrangement links TRBV2 to TRBJ2-7; 8 positions agree with TRBD2. Germline values: CDR1 SNHLY, CDR2 FYNNEI. Trimming took 3 bases from V and 4 from J; bases not matched to a gene: 14. The length of the CDR3 is 17 residues. This CDR3 is CASSDAGGGGLRYEQYF. DNA for the CDR3: TGTGCCAGCAGTGATGCGGGTGGCGGGGGGCTAAGATACGAGCAGTACTTC.

The V call is TRBV6-6, the J call TRBJ2-5; 7 bases are a match to TRBD1. The DNA end is a closer match to TRBJ2-7, so the J assignment may be wrong. The CDR3 runs 14 residues. The germline V gene encodes CDR1 MNHNY and CDR2 SVGAGI (reference sequence). CDR3 bases: TGTGCCAGCAGTTTCTCGGGACAGACTTACGAGCAGTACTTC. Translation gives CASSFSGQTYEQYF.

V gene TRBV5-6 combines with J gene TRBJ2-7; 10 nucleotides align to TRBD1. The CDR3 contains 14 residues. Germline V lookup: CDR1 SGHDT, CDR2 YYEEEE. V was pared by 5 bases and J by 1 base, with 3 bases of the junction left unmatched. CDR3 region: CASSRQGASYEQYF. The CDR3 DNA reads TGTGCCAGCAGTCGACAGGGGGCATCCTACGAGCAGTACTTC.

V usage is TRBV4-2 and J usage is TRBJ1-5; 8 positions agree with TRBD1. Per germline, CDR1 LGHNA and CDR2 YNFKEQ. The CDR3 loop spans 18 amino acids. After removal of 4 bases from V and 4 bases from J, the junction contained 15 bases not matched to a gene. The CDR3 sequence is CASSPGQGSLGINQPQHF. In DNA, the CDR3 is TGTGCCAGCAGCCCTGGACAGGGCTCTCTCGGAATTAATCAGCCCCAGCATTTT.

The V and J genes are TRBV27 and TRBJ1-1; 7 bases line up with TRBD1. CDR1 and CDR2 (germline): MNHEY, SMNVEV (reference sequence). J gave up 5 bases and V 3 bases, and 9 bases lay outside the gene matches. The CDR3 consists of 15 residues. In nucleotides, the CDR3 is TGTGCCAGCAGTTTCTTCGGACAGGAGAAGACTGAAGCTTTCTTT. Translated, it gives CASSFFGQEKTEAFF.

The V call is TRBV6-5, the J call TRBJ1-1; D is ambiguous. Germline lookup yields CDR1 MNHEY and CDR2 SVGAGI. The CDR3 is 13 amino acids. The V end was cut by 2 bases, the J end by 5 bases, with 9 bases between. The CDR3 DNA follows: TGTGCCAGCAGTTACAGCCGGGGAACTGAAGCTTTCTTT. Translating it yields CASSYSRGTEAFF.

The V call is TRBV6-5, the J call TRBJ1-1; D call uncertain. The V end lost 5 bases, the J end lost 0 bases, and 4 bases lay between the germline ends. The CDR3 spans 12 residues. CDR1 is MNHEY, CDR2 SVGAGI, per germline. As DNA, the CDR3 is TGTGCCAGCAGTAACCTGAACACTGAAGCTTTCTTT. Amino acid sequence: CASSNLNTEAFF.

This clone has just one count. The chain has TRBV18 and TRBJ2-3; tentatively, D is TRBD2 (6 bases). Germline V gene lookup returns CDR1 KGHSH and CDR2 LQKENI. V was clipped by 4 bases and J by 1 base, with 9 bases between them. CDR3 length: 14 amino acids. CDR3 sequence (DNA): TGTGCCAGCTCACGCGGGACGCGCACAGATACGCAGTATTTT. Its translation is CASSRGTRTDTQYF.

In its sample, this clone was seen a few times. The chain employs TRBV7-9 and TRBJ1-2; D remains unclear. The CDR3 runs 12 residues. CDR1 and CDR2 from the germline V gene are SEHNR and FQNEAQ (reference sequence). Trimming stripped 4 bases from V and 8 bases from J, with 11 bases between. This CDR3 reads CASSSYSRGYTF. The CDR3 nucleotides read TGTGCCAGCAGCTCCTACTCGCGAGGCTACACCTTC.

The rearrangement joins TRBV28 to TRBJ2-7; tentatively, D is TRBD1 (6 bases). Trimming stripped 4 bases from V and 5 bases from J, with 9 bases between. This CDR3 is built from 12 residues. In germline, CDR1 is MDHEN, CDR2 SYDVKM. The CDR3, as DNA: TGTGCCAGCAGTTCACACAGGGACGAGCAGTACTTC. Amino acids: CASSSHRDEQYF.

The gene calls are TRBV10-1 and TRBJ1-5, with 10 bases aligning to TRBD1. Germline-derived CDR1 and CDR2 are WNHNN and SYGVQD (reference sequence). There are 19 residues in the CDR3. V lost 2 bases and J lost 0; bases outside the gene matches: 10. CDR3 in amino acids: CASSESRETGGDSNQPQHF. In DNA form, the CDR3 reads TGCGCCAGCAGTGAGAGTCGGGAGACAGGGGGCGATAGCAATCAGCCCCAGCATTTT.